The entry below gives a single TCR beta chain sequence along with its context. Its specificity is not known. These data are taken from a study of blood T cells in healthy people across ages. Notes on the study in general: Older age went with lower TCR beta diversity per million T cells, in a roughly linear way.

Using a J-beta primer mix together with a sample-barcoded 5' primer, a second PCR was run for roughly 6 to 11 cycles. TCRdb ran MiXCR on the 5' RACE reads and lists one entry per CDR3 protein. The table includes about 780,000 distinct CDR3 sequences, about 59% detected once. Germline CDR1 MNHEY, CDR2 SMNVEV (reference sequence). CDR3 length equals 13 residues. Trimming cost V 1 base and J 5 bases, with 9 bases left between them. This TCR was sampled from a man aged 25 to 40 in good health. The specimen was blood. This rearrangement joins TRBV27 to TRBJ2-7; D is possibly TRBD1 or TRBD2 (5 bases each). The CDR3 region has the DNA TGTGCCAGCAGTTTATTCTTGGGGGACGAGCAGTACTTC. Protein product: CASSLFLGDEQYF.